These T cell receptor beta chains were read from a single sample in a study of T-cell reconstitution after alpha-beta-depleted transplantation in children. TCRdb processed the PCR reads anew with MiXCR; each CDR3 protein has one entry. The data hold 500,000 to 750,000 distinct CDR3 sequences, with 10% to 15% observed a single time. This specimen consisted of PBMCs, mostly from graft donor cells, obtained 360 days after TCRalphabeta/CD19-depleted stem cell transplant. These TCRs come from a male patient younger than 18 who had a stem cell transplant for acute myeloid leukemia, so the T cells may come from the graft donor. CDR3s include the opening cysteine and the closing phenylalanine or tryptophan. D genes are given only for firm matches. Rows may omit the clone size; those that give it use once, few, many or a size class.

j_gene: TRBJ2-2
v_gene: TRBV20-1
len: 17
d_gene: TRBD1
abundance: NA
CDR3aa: CSARQQGARRNTGELFF
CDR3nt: TGCAGTGCTAGGCAGCAGGGGGCGCGACGCAACACCGGGGAGCTGTTTTTT

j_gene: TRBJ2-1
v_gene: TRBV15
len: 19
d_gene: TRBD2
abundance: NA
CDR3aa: CATSGRNGLAVWNDNEQFF
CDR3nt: TGTGCCACCAGCGGCCGAAACGGACTAGCGGTTTGGAACGACAATGAGCAGTTCTTC

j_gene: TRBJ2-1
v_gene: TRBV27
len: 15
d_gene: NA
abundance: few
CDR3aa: CASRIAASSYNEQFF
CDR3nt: TGTGCCAGCAGAATAGCGGCGAGCTCCTACAATGAGCAGTTCTTC

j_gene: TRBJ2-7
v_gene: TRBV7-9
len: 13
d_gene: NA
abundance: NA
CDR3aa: CASSLALGVEQYF
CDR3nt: TGTGCCAGCAGCTTAGCGCTTGGGGTCGAGCAGTACTTC

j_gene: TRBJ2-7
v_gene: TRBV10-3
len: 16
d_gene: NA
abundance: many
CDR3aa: CAISGPSGGPYYEQYF
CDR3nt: TGTGCCATCAGTGGGCCCAGTGGGGGGCCTTACTACGAGCAGTACTTC

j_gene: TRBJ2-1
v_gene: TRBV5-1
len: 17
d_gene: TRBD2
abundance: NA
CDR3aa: CASSLGGLAELYNEQFF
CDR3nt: TGCGCCAGCAGCTTGGGTGGACTAGCGGAGCTCTACAATGAGCAGTTCTTC

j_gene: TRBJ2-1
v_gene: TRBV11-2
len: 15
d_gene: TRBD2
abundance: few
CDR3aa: CASSFSSGMGYEQFF
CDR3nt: TGTGCCAGCAGCTTCTCTAGCGGGATGGGCTATGAGCAGTTCTTC

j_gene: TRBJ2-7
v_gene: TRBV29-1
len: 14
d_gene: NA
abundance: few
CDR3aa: CSGIRGGVWDEQYF
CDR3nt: TGCAGCGGTATCAGAGGGGGGGTTTGGGACGAGCAGTACTTC

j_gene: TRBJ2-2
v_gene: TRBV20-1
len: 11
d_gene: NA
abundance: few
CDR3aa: CSARLAGELFF
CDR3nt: TGCAGTGCTAGGCTCGCCGGGGAGCTGTTTTTT

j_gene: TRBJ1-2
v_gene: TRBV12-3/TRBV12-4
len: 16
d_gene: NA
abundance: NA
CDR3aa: CASSLWGVRRDYGYTF
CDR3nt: TGTGCCAGCAGTTTATGGGGGGTACGCCGAGACTATGGCTACACCTTC

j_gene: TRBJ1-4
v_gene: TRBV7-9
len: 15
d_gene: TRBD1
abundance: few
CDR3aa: CASSSQGQKNEKLFF
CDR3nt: TGTGCCAGCAGCTCTCAGGGACAGAAGAATGAAAAACTGTTTTTT

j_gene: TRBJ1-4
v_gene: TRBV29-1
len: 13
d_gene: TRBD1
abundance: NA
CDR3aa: CSVDGQGNEKLFF
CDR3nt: TGCAGCGTTGATGGACAGGGAAATGAAAAACTGTTTTTT

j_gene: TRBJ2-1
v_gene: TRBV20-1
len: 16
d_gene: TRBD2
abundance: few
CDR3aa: CSARGLAGADYNEQFF
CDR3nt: TGCAGTGCAAGGGGGCTAGCGGGAGCAGACTACAATGAGCAGTTCTTC

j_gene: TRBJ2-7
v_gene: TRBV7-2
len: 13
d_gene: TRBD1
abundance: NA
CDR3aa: CASNLMRGREQYF
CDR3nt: TGTGCCAGCAACCTCATGAGGGGGCGGGAGCAGTACTTC

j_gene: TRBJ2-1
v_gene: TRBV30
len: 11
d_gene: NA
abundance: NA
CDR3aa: CAWSPFNEQFF
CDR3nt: TGTGCCTGGAGTCCCTTCAATGAGCAGTTCTTC

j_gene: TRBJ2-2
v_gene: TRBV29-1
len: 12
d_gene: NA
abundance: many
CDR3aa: CSVQGGAGELFF
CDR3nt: TGCAGCGTTCAAGGAGGAGCCGGGGAGCTGTTTTTT